This T cell receptor (beta chain) stems from a study of blood T cell repertoires in COVID-19. V trimming: 4 bases; J trimming: 3 bases; junction bases outside the gene matches: 9. The CDR3 is 15 amino acids. The V gene's germline CDR1 is SGDLS and CDR2 YYNGEE. Repertoires were generated with immunoSEQ multiplex PCR, while TCRdb's copy carries only in-frame clones and drops some. The sample has about 140,000 clones, over 80% seen once. The sample taken for sequencing was peripheral blood. The source of this sequence is a woman between 50 and 59 years old with acute or convalescent COVID-19. This chain uses TRBV9 with TRBJ1-2; 7 bases map to TRBD1. The CDR3 sequence: CASSNNRGADYGYTF. In DNA, the CDR3 is TGTGCCAGCAGCAACAACAGGGGCGCGGACTATGGCTACACCTTC.